Listed here are 25 T cell receptor beta chains from one sample, sequenced in a study of cytomegalovirus exposure and HLA in healthy donors. PCR primers comprised 60 Vbeta and 13 Jbeta primers. Assay used: immunoSEQ multiplex PCR; TCRdb lists only in-frame clones, some missing. This table holds 220,000 or so clones, under 85% found once. The sequenced material came from PBMCs. The receptors come from a man over 45 in good health and CMV-seronegative.

V gene TRBV30 combines with J gene TRBJ2-3; TRBD2 might be the D (6 bases). From germline, CDR1 is GTSNPN and CDR2 SVGIG (reference sequence). The V and J ends lost 7 bases and 2 bases respectively, with 13 bases between them. The CDR3 has 13 amino acids. The CDR3: CALPGLTTDTQYF. The CDR3 nucleotides read TGTGCCTTGCCGGGACTCACCACAGATACGCAGTATTTT.

The gene calls are TRBV19 and TRBJ2-7; 11 bases agree with TRBD1. Losses at the gene ends were 7 bases for V and 2 bases for J; bases not matched to a gene: 4. Germline V gene sequence: CDR1 LNHDA, CDR2 SQIVND (reference sequence). The CDR3 has 14 residues. CDR3 amino acids: CASNPGQGAYEQYF. CDR3 coding DNA: TGTGCCAGTAACCCGGGACAGGGGGCCTACGAGCAGTACTTC.

The rearrangement uses TRBV6-1 and TRBJ1-6, with D tentatively TRBD1 (5 bases). CDR3 length equals 14 residues. Germline V gene data show CDR1 as MNHNS and CDR2 as SASEGT. The ends were cut back, 6 bases at V and 7 bases at J, with 13 bases in the middle. The CDR3 coding sequence is TGTGCCAGCAGCTCCGACAGTGCGAATTCACCCCTCCACTTT. Protein: CASSSDSANSPLHF.

V and J are TRBV5-1 and TRBJ2-7; the match to TRBD2 covers 7 bases. The CDR3 loop spans 15 amino acids. CDR1 is SGHRS and CDR2 is YFSETQ in the germline V gene. J was trimmed by 6 bases and V by 4 bases; bases with no gene match: 13. The CDR3 coding sequence is TGCGCCAGCAGCCCCCCTAGCGGTCAAGCGCTCGAGCAGTACTTC. Protein: CASSPPSGQALEQYF.

CDR3 region: CASSETGTSGNTIYF. The CDR3 DNA sequence: TGTGCCAGCAGTGAAACAGGGACCTCTGGAAACACCATATATTTT. V gene TRBV2 combines with J gene TRBJ1-3, with a tentative D call TRBD1 (6 bases). Between the trimmed V and J ends, which lost 2 bases and 0 bases, there was a span of 8 bases. The CDR3 extends over 15 amino acids. CDR1 and CDR2 (germline): SNHLY, FYNNEI.

The chain recombines TRBV30 with TRBJ2-2; D gene ambiguous. Germline-derived CDR1 and CDR2 are GTSNPN and SVGIG (reference sequence). The CDR3 is 16 amino acids. Trimming took off 0 bases at V and 0 bases at J, with 11 bases between the two ends. CDR3 coding DNA: TGTGCCTGGAGTGTACATTGGCTTTCGAACACCGGGGAGCTGTTTTTT. Translating gives CAWSVHWLSNTGELFF.

The V and J genes are TRBV29-1 and TRBJ1-2; the D gene is possibly TRBD1 (6 bases). The CDR3 runs 13 residues. Per the germline V gene, CDR1 is SQVTM and CDR2 is ANQGSEA. Trimming took 7 bases from V and 7 from J, leaving 19 bases between them. Here the CDR3 reads CSARTAGSGGYTF. CDR3 coding DNA: TGCAGCGCCCGGACAGCCGGCTCAGGTGGCTACACCTTC.

This chain uses TRBV19 with TRBJ2-7; 8 nucleotides match TRBD1. The germline CDR1 and CDR2 sequences are LNHDA and SQIVND (reference sequence). The CDR3 length is 15 residues. Losses at the gene ends were 5 bases for V and 6 bases for J; bases not matched to a gene: 12. CDR3 DNA: TGTGCCAGTAGTGGCCGACAGGGGTCCTCGGGCGAGCAGTACTTC. Protein product: CASSGRQGSSGEQYF.

The chain combines TRBV10-3 with TRBJ2-7; TRBD2 aligns across 10 bases. The CDR3 is made up of 14 amino acids. The germline CDR1 and CDR2 sequences are ENHRY and SYGVKD. Trimming cost V 6 bases and J 2 bases; bases outside gene matches: 4. The CDR3 reads CAISRSGRTYEQYF. The CDR3 DNA is TGTGCCATCAGCCGTAGCGGGAGGACCTACGAGCAGTACTTC.

This clone was observed a single time. This chain uses TRBV28 with TRBJ1-1, with 7 bases lining up with TRBD1. J lost 1 base, V lost 5 bases, and 7 bases had no gene match. CDR1 MDHEN and CDR2 SYDVKM come from the germline V gene. This CDR3 is built from 15 residues. CDR3 nucleotides: TGTGCCAGCAGTAATCACAGGGGTAGGAACACTGAAGCTTTCTTT. This translates into CASSNHRGRNTEAFF.

The chain combines TRBV28 with TRBJ2-1, with 7 bases fitting TRBD2. The CDR3 covers 15 residues. J gave up 0 bases and V 11 bases, and 10 bases lay outside the gene matches. Germline V gives CDR1 MDHEN, CDR2 SYDVKM. CDR3 nucleotides: TGTGCCCTCGATCCAGGCGGGAGCTCCTACAATGAGCAGTTCTTC. Encoded protein: CALDPGGSSYNEQFF.

The genes are TRBV30 and TRBJ2-7; 7 bases line up with TRBD1. CDR1 and CDR2 from the germline V gene are GTSNPN and SVGIG (reference sequence). V lost 7 bases and J lost 2; bases outside the gene matches: 2. The CDR3 totals 11 residues. Here the CDR3 reads CALDRPYEQYF. The CDR3, as DNA: TGTGCCTTGGACAGGCCCTACGAGCAGTACTTC.

The chain has TRBV30 and TRBJ2-1, with TRBD2 identical over 9 bases. V trimming: 2 bases; J trimming: 4 bases; junction bases outside the gene matches: 6. The CDR3 extends over 15 amino acids. Germline CDR1 GTSNPN, CDR2 SVGIG (reference sequence). The CDR3 sequence is CAWSLAGVRYNEQFF. The CDR3 nucleotides read TGTGCCTGGAGTTTAGCGGGAGTCAGGTACAATGAGCAGTTCTTC. The variable domain in full, with the rest retrieved from reference TRBV30 and TRBJ2-1, is SQTIHQWPATLVQPVGSPLSLECTVEGTSNPNLYWYRQAAGRGLQLLFYSVGIGQISSEVPQNLSASRPQDRQFILSSKKLLLSDSGFYLCAWSLAGVRYNEQFFGPGTRLTVL.

This clone was recorded only once. The chain joins TRBV29-1 to TRBJ2-5, with 10 bases matching TRBD1. The better agreement between TRBJ2-7 and the DNA end casts doubt on the J call. CDR1 is SQVTM, CDR2 ANQGSEA, per germline. The CDR3 contains 13 residues. The DNA of the CDR3 is TGCAGCGTTGTGGGACAGGGGTTATACGAGCAGTACTTC. Translation gives CSVVGQGLYEQYF.

The chain links TRBV11-1 to TRBJ2-5, with TRBD2 identical over 12 bases. Germline CDR1 SGHAT, CDR2 FQDESV (reference sequence). The CDR3 is made up of 16 amino acids. V was pared by 5 bases and J by 5 bases, with 9 bases of the junction left unmatched. This CDR3 is CASSPQASGRGETQYF. The CDR3 nucleotides read TGTGCCAGCAGCCCTCAAGCTAGCGGGAGGGGGGAGACCCAGTACTTC. Full variable domain (outside the CDR3, taken from reference TRBV11-1 and TRBJ2-5): EAEVAQSPRYKITEKSQAVAFWCDPISGHATLYWYRQILGQGPELLVQFQDESVVDDSQLPKDRFSAERLKGVDSTLKIQPAELGDSAMYLCASSPQASGRGETQYFGPGTRLLVL.

CDR3 sequence: CASSRGTGDWYEQYF. The CDR3 DNA sequence: TGTGCCAGCAGTAGAGGGACAGGGGATTGGTACGAGCAGTACTTC. The chain links TRBV6-5 to TRBJ2-7; TRBD1 matches 10 bases. Trimming at V came to 5 bases and at J to 4 bases, leaving 8 bases not matched to a gene. The CDR3 extends over 15 amino acids. The germline V gene encodes CDR1 MNHEY and CDR2 SVGAGI.

The chain recombines TRBV10-3 with TRBJ2-5, with 8 bases fitting TRBD1. Germline trimming cut 4 bases from V and 11 bases from J; bases unmatched to any gene: 15. The CDR3 is 15 residues long. Germline V gene data show CDR1 as ENHRY and CDR2 as SYGVKD. The CDR3 DNA is TGTGCCATCAGTGCGACGGACAGGGAGGTTGGTGAGCAGTACTTC. Translated, it gives CAISATDREVGEQYF.

This clone was detected only once. J is TRBJ2-1 and V is TRBV6-5; TRBD1 is a possible D gene (6 bases). The germline V gene has CDR1 MNHEY and CDR2 SVGAGI. V lost 6 bases and J lost 10, with 10 bases in between. The CDR3 is made up of 11 amino acids. The CDR3 here is CASSRGGEQFF. Here the CDR3 DNA reads TGTGCCAGCAGCAGGGGTGGAGAGCAGTTCTTC.

This chain uses TRBV10-3 with TRBJ2-7, with a tentative D call TRBD2 (5 bases). Germline V lookup: CDR1 ENHRY, CDR2 SYGVKD. The ends were cut back, 0 bases at V and 3 bases at J, with 9 bases in the middle. CDR3 size: 14 residues. CDR3 DNA: TGTGCCATCAGTGAGTCTCGGGGTCTCTACGAGCAGTACTTC. It translates to CAISESRGLYEQYF.

The chain combines TRBV7-3 with TRBJ2-3; tentatively, D is TRBD1 (5 bases). This CDR3 contains 13 residues. Germline values: CDR1 SGHTA, CDR2 FQGTGA. V lost 7 bases to trimming and J lost 1 base, with 9 bases between them. Written as DNA, the CDR3 is TGTGCCAGCAAAGGGGCGGGCACAGATACGCAGTATTTT. As protein: CASKGAGTDTQYF.

The chain carries TRBV5-1 and TRBJ2-1, with a possible D match to TRBD2 (6 bases). The CDR3 runs 16 residues. V was pared by 0 bases and J by 12 bases, with 22 bases between. Germline CDR1 and CDR2: SGHRS and YFSETQ. The CDR3 here is CASSLEGAGTQHGQFF. CDR3 DNA: TGCGCCAGCAGCTTGGAGGGAGCCGGGACTCAGCATGGGCAGTTCTTC.

The J gene is TRBJ1-2, the V gene TRBV9, with a possible D match to TRBD1 (5 bases). CDR1 is SGDLS and CDR2 is YYNGEE in the germline V gene. The CDR3 has 13 residues. Trimming left V 0 bases short and J 5 bases short, with 8 bases between. As DNA, the CDR3 is TGTGCCAGCAGCGTAGTTCCAGGGTATGGCTACACCTTC. It codes for CASSVVPGYGYTF.

The chain is built from TRBV6-5 and TRBJ2-7, with 9 bases matching TRBD2. Per germline, CDR1 MNHEY and CDR2 SVGAGI. This CDR3 has 15 residues. V trimming: 6 bases; J trimming: 2 bases; junction bases outside the gene matches: 8. CDR3 in DNA: TGTGCCAGCAGCGCAGGACTAGCGACCCCCTACGAGCAGTACTTC. Protein product: CASSAGLATPYEQYF.

The chain employs TRBV4-1 and TRBJ2-4, with 9 positions matching TRBD1. There are 18 residues in the CDR3. With 3 bases clipped from V and 0 bases from J, the junction kept 9 bases outside the gene matches. Germline assignment: CDR1 MGHRA and CDR2 YSYEKL. CDR3 nucleotides: TGCGCCAGCAGCCACCCAGCACAGGGGGCTCTAGCCAAAAACATTCAGTACTTC. Translated: CASSHPAQGALAKNIQYF.

This clone was seen a single time. The CDR3 reads CASSLEQGWTEAFF. The CDR3 bases are TGTGCCAGCAGCTTAGAACAGGGTTGGACTGAAGCTTTCTTT. V usage is TRBV11-2 and J usage is TRBJ1-1; D perhaps matches TRBD1 (6 bases). Germline V CDR1 and CDR2: SGHAT, FQNNGV. The CDR3 is 14 residues long. The germline V and J ends were trimmed by 0 bases and 5 bases, with 10 bases remaining between them.